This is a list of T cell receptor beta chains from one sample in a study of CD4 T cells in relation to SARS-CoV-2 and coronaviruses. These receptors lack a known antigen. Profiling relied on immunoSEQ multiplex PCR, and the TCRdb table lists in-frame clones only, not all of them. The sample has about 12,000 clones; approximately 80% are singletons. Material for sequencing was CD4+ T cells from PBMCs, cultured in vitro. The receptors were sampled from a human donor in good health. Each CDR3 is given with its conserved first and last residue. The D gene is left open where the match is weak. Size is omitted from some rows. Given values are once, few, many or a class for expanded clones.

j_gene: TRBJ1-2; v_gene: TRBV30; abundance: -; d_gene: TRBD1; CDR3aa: CAWARDRSLNYGYTF; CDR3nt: TGTGCCTGGGCTCGGGACAGGTCGCTTAACTATGGCTACACCTTC
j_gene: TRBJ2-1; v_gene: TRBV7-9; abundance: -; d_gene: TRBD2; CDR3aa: CASSPGTSGYNEQFF; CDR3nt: TGTGCCAGCAGCCCCGGGACTAGCGGCTACAATGAGCAGTTCTTC
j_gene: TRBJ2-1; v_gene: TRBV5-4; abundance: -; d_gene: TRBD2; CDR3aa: CASSRAGGFYNEQFF; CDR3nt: TGTGCCAGCAGCCGAGCGGGAGGATTCTACAATGAGCAGTTCTTC
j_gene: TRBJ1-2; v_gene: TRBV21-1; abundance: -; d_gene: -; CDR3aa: CASGLGGGLNYGYTF; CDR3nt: TGTGCCAGCGGCCTGGGGGGGGGCCTTAACTATGGCTACACCTTC
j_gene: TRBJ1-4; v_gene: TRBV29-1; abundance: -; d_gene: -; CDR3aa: CSVSGRVDEKLFF; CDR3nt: TGCAGCGTTAGTGGCAGGGTAGATGAAAAACTGTTTTTT
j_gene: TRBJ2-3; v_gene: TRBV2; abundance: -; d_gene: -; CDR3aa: CASKISGQTDTQYF; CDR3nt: TGTGCCAGCAAGATTAGCGGACAGACAGATACGCAGTATTTT
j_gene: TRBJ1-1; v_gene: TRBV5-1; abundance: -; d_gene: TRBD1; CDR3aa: CASSLDTQGGNTEAFF; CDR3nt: TGCGCCAGCAGCTTGGACACACAGGGGGGGAACACTGAAGCTTTCTTT
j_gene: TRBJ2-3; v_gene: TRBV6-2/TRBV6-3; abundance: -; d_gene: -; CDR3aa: CASSYGASAYTDTQYF; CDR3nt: TGTGCCAGCAGTTACGGGGCTAGCGCGTACACAGATACGCAGTATTTT
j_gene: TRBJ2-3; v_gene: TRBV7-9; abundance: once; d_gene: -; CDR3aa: CASSWRASGTDTQYF; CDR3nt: TGTGCCAGCAGCTGGCGAGCTAGCGGCACAGATACGCAGTATTTT
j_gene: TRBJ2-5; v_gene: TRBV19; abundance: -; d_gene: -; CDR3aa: CASSPQGGGGSSQTQYF; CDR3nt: TGTGCCAGTAGTCCGCAGGGGGGCGGGGGTTCTTCACAGACCCAGTACTTC
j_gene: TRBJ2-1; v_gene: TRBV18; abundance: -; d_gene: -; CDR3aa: CASSLDSDNEQFF; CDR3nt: TGTGCCAGCTCACTAGATAGCGACAATGAGCAGTTCTTC
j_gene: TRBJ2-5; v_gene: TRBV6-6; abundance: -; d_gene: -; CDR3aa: CASSRWVGETQYF; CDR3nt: TGTGCCAGCAGTCGGTGGGTTGGGGAGACCCAGTACTTC
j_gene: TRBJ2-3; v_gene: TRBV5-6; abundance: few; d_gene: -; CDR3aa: CASSLLMSDTQYF; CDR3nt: TGTGCCAGCAGCTTGTTGATGTCAGATACGCAGTATTTT
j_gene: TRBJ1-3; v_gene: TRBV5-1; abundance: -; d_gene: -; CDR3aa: CASSLGLQAGNTIYF; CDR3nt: TGCGCCAGCAGCTTGGGACTTCAAGCAGGAAACACCATATATTTT
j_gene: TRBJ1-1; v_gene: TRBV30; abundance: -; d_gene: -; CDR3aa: CAWNPGQPNTEAFF; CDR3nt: TGTGCCTGGAACCCAGGACAGCCGAACACTGAAGCTTTCTTT
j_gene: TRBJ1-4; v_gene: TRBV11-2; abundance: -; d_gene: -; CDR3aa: CASRSRANEKLFF; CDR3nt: TGTGCCAGCAGATCTCGAGCTAATGAAAAACTGTTTTTT
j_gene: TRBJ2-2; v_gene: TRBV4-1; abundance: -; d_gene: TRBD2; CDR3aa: CASSHFQREGGGELFF; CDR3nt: TGCGCCAGCAGCCATTTCCAGCGGGAGGGTGGCGGGGAGCTGTTTTTT
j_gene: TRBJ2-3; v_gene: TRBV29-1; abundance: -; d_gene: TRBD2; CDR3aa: CSVDGTSGPAQLDTQYF; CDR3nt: TGCAGCGTGGATGGGACTAGCGGGCCGGCTCAGCTGGATACGCAGTATTTT
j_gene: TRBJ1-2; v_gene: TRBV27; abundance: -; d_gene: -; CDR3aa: CASSLDRGDYGYTF; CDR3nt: TGTGCCAGCAGTTTAGACCGGGGGGACTATGGCTACACCTTC
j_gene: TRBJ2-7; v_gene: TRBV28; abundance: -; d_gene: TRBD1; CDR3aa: CATASEGAARSYEQYF; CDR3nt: TGTGCCACCGCCTCAGAGGGGGCTGCCCGCTCCTACGAGCAGTACTTC
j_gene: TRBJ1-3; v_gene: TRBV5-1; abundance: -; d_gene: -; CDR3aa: CASSLDGNTIYF; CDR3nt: TGCGCCAGCAGCTTGGATGGAAACACCATATATTTT
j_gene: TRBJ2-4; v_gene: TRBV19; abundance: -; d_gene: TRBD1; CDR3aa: CASTRWGDRVDIQYF; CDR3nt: TGTGCCAGTACCCGCTGGGGGGACAGGGTTGACATTCAGTACTTC
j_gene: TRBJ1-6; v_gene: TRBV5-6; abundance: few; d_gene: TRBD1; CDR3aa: CASSLGQDFSPLHF; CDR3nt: TGTGCCAGCAGCCTAGGACAGGATTTTTCACCCCTCCACTTT
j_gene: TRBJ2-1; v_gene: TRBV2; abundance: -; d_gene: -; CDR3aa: CASSEQYNEQFF; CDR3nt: TGTGCCAGCAGTGAACAGTACAATGAGCAGTTCTTC
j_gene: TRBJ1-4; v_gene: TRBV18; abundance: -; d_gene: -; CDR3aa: CASSPLDATNEKLFF; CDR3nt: TGTGCCAGCTCACCATTGGACGCAACTAATGAAAAACTGTTTTTT
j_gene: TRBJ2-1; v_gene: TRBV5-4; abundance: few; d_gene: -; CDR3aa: CASSRLGSSYNEQFF; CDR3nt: TGTGCCAGCAGCCGCCTCGGGAGCTCCTACAATGAGCAGTTCTTC
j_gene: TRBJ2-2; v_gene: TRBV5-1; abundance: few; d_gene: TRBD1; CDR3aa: CASSDPGQGGTGELFF; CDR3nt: TGCGCCAGCAGCGACCCGGGACAGGGTGGAACCGGGGAGCTGTTTTTT
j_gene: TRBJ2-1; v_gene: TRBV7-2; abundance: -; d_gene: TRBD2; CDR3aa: CASSLVGLVQFF; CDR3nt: TGTGCCAGCAGCTTAGTTGGACTAGTTCAGTTCTTC
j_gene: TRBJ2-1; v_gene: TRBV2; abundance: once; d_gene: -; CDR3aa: CASRIYNEQFF; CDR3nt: TGTGCCAGCAGGATTTACAATGAGCAGTTCTTC
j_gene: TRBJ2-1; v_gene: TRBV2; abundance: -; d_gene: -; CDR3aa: CASSEGPVNEQFF; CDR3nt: TGTGCCAGCAGTGAAGGCCCCGTGAATGAGCAGTTCTTC
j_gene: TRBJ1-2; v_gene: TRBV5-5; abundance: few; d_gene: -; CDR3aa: CASSPGREIYGYTF; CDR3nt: TGTGCCAGCAGCCCGGGGAGGGAAATCTATGGCTACACCTTC
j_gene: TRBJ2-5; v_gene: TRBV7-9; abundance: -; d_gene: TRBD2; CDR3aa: CASTLAGDLETQYF; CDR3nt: TGTGCCAGCACCCTAGCGGGAGATCTAGAGACCCAGTACTTC
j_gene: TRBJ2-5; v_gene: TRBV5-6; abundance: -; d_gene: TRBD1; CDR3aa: CASSWDRDDLYQETQYF; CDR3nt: TGTGCCAGCAGTTGGGACAGGGATGACCTGTACCAAGAGACCCAGTACTTC
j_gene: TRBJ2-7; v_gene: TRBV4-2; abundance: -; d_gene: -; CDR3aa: CASSPEVVAYEQYF; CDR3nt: TGTGCCAGCAGCCCGGAGGTAGTAGCCTACGAGCAGTACTTC
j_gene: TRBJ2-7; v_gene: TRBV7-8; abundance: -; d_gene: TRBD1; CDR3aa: CASSLGRTGGEQYF; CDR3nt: TGTGCCAGCAGCTTAGGCAGGACAGGGGGCGAGCAGTACTTC
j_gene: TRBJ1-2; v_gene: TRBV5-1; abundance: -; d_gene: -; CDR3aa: CASSLDGPVIKGYTF; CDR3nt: TGCGCCAGCAGCTTGGATGGCCCCGTTATCAAGGGCTACACCTTC
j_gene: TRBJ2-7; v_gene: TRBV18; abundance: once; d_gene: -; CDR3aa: CASSPDISGKGEQYF; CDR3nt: TGTGCCAGCTCACCGGATATTAGCGGCAAGGGCGAGCAGTACTTC
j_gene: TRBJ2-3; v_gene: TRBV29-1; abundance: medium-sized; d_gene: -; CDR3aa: CSVGVGGTDTQYF; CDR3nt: TGCAGCGTAGGGGTGGGAGGCACAGATACGCAGTATTTT
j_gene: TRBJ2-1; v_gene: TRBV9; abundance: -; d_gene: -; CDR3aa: CASSVATENEQFF; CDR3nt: TGTGCCAGCAGCGTAGCTACCGAGAATGAGCAGTTCTTC
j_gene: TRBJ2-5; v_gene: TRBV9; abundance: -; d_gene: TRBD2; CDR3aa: CASSTLAGGPQETQYF; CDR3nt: TGTGCCAGCAGCACCCTAGCGGGAGGGCCCCAAGAGACCCAGTACTTC
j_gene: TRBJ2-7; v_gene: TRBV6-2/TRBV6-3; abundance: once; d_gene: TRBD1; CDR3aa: CASSTQGQGFPYEQYF; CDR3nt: TGTGCCAGCAGTACCCAGGGACAGGGATTCCCCTACGAGCAGTACTTC
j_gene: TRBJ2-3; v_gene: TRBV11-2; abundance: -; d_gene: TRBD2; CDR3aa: CASSLGTSGDTQYF; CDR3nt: TGTGCCAGCAGCTTAGGGACTAGCGGAGATACGCAGTATTTT
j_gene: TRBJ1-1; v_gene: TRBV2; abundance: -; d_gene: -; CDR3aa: CASSGRGWNTEAFF; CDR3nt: TGTGCCAGCAGTGGAAGGGGCTGGAACACTGAAGCTTTCTTT
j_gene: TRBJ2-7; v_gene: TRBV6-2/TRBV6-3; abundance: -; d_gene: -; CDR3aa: CASSYSKGAEQYF; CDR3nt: TGTGCCAGCAGTTACTCGAAAGGGGCCGAGCAGTACTTC
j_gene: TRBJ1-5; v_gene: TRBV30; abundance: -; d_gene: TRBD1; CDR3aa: CAWSEQGSNQPQHF; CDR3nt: TGTGCCTGGAGTGAACAGGGGAGCAATCAGCCCCAGCATTTT
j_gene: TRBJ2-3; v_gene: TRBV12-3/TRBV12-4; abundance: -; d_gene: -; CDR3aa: CASSPQMADTQYF; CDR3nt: TGTGCCAGCAGCCCTCAAATGGCGGATACGCAGTATTTT
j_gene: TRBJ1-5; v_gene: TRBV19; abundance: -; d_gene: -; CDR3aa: CASTTPRGSQPQHF; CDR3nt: TGTGCCAGTACCACCCCCCGGGGCAGCCAGCCCCAGCATTTT
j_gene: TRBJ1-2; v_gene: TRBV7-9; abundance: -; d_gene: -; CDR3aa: CASSLEVGRGYGYTF; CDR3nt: TGTGCCAGCAGCTTAGAGGTTGGGAGAGGGTATGGCTACACCTTC
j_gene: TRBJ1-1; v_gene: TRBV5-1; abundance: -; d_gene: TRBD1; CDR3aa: CASSIQDRVNTEAFF; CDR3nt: TGCGCCAGCAGCATTCAGGACAGGGTGAACACTGAAGCTTTCTTT
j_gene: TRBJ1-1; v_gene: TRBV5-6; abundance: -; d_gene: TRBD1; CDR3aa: CASSLGTGATNTEAFF; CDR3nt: TGTGCCAGCAGCTTGGGGACAGGGGCCACGAACACTGAAGCTTTCTTT
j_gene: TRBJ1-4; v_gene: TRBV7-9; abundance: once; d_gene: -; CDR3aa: CASSLINWPDNEKLFF; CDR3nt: TGTGCCAGCAGCTTAATCAACTGGCCGGACAATGAAAAACTGTTTTTT
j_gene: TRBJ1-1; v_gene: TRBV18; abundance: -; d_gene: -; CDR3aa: CASSFDSASNTEAFF; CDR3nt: TGTGCCAGCTCATTCGACAGTGCATCGAACACTGAAGCTTTCTTT